The 27 T cell receptor beta chains below all came from one sample that was sequenced in a study of T-cell reconstitution after alpha-beta-depleted transplantation in children. Construction of the TCRbeta library involved unique molecular identifiers. Each CDR3 protein is one row after TCRdb ran MiXCR on the PCR reads. The sample holds some 600,000 distinct CDR3 sequences, around 13% seen once. This specimen consisted of PBMCs, mostly from graft donor cells, obtained 360 days after TCRalphabeta/CD19-depleted stem cell transplant. These receptor sequences come from a male patient younger than 18 who had a stem cell transplant for acute myeloid leukemia, so the T cells may come from the graft donor.

The chain employs TRBV28 and TRBJ2-6; D not resolved. CDR3 length equals 14 residues. Germline CDR1 MDHEN, CDR2 SYDVKM. The V end lost 3 bases, the J end lost 2 bases, and 5 bases lay between the germline ends. CDR3 sequence: CASSFFTGANVLTF. DNA of the CDR3: TGTGCCAGCAGTTTTTTCACTGGGGCCAACGTCCTGACTTTC.

The chain has TRBV20-1 and TRBJ2-7; 10 positions match TRBD2. The V gene end was trimmed by 5 bases and the J gene end by 4 bases; junction bases not matched to a gene: 8. The germline gives CDR1 DFQATT, CDR2 SNEGSKA (reference sequence). The CDR3 totals 14 residues. Here the CDR3 DNA reads TGCAGTGCTGTCGGGACTAGCGAATATTACGAGCAGTACTTC. Its translation is CSAVGTSEYYEQYF.

At least ten counts were recorded for this clonotype. The V and J genes are TRBV19 and TRBJ2-7; 11 bases agree with TRBD2. V lost 6 bases and J lost 2; bases outside the gene matches: 0. Germline lookup yields CDR1 LNHDA and CDR2 SQIVND (reference sequence). The length of the CDR3 is 13 residues. The DNA of the CDR3 is TGTGCCAGTAGGACTAGCGGGACCTACGAGCAGTACTTC. It yields the protein CASRTSGTYEQYF.

This chain links TRBV7-2 with TRBJ1-2; TRBD1 aligns across 10 bases. Germline CDR1 and CDR2: SGHTA and FQGNSA. The V and J ends lost 5 bases and 1 base, in that order; junction bases with no gene match: 10. The CDR3 totals 17 residues. This chain's CDR3 is CASSEFRTGGGNYGYTF. The CDR3 DNA reads TGTGCCAGCAGCGAGTTCCGGACAGGGGGTGGTAACTATGGCTACACCTTC.

The V and J genes are TRBV4-3 and TRBJ2-1, with D possibly matching TRBD2 (5 bases). The CDR3 consists of 17 residues. The germline V gene encodes CDR1 LGHNA and CDR2 YSLEER. The V gene lost 5 bases and the J gene lost 5 bases, with 22 bases spanning the gap. CDR3 region: CASSFTAELLVNNEQFF. In nucleotides, the CDR3 is TGCGCCAGCAGCTTTACAGCGGAGTTGCTCGTAAACAATGAGCAGTTCTTC.

This clonotype came up once. This chain uses TRBV3-1 with TRBJ2-7, with TRBD2 matching over 16 bases. The V gene end was trimmed by 4 bases and the J gene end by 0 bases; junction bases not matched to a gene: 6. The CDR3 length is 18 residues. In germline, CDR1 is LGHDT, CDR2 YNNKEL (reference sequence). As DNA, the CDR3 is TGTGCCAGCAGCCCGACAGGGACTAGCGGGAGGGTCTCCTACGAGCAGTACTTC. It specifies CASSPTGTSGRVSYEQYF.

The rearrangement joins TRBV12-3 or TRBV12-4 to TRBJ2-1; 7 nucleotides agree with TRBD2. This CDR3 has 14 residues. V lost 3 bases, J lost 5 bases, and 4 bases stayed unmatched. The CDR3 DNA is TGTGCCAGCAGTTTCGTAGCGGGTCACAATGAGCAGTTCTTC. Protein product: CASSFVAGHNEQFF.

This clonotype was observed a few times. The chain is built from TRBV3-1 and TRBJ2-2; D is unclear. This CDR3 is 15 amino acids long. Trimming removed 1 base at V and 4 bases at J, with 10 bases between. Germline V gives CDR1 LGHDT, CDR2 YNNKEL (reference sequence). The CDR3 DNA reads as TGTGCCAGCAGCCAAGTTCGGATCGGCACCGGGGAGCTGTTTTTT. Translating it yields CASSQVRIGTGELFF. Drawing the rest from reference TRBV3-1 and TRBJ2-2, the complete variable domain is DTAVSQTPKYLVTQMGNDKSIKCEQNLGHDTMYWYKQDSKKFLKIMFSYNNKELIINETVPNRFSPKSPDKAHLNLHINSLELGDSAVYFCASSQVRIGTGELFFGEGSRLTVL.

This clonotype was counted a few times. The chain links TRBV12-3 or TRBV12-4 to TRBJ1-1; 8 nucleotides align to TRBD1. The CDR3 runs to 16 residues. J was trimmed by 5 bases and V by 3 bases; bases with no gene match: 11. CDR3 region: CASSFQLGDRHTEAFF. The CDR3, as DNA: TGTGCCAGCAGTTTCCAGCTGGGGGACAGGCATACTGAAGCTTTCTTT.

Ten or more counts support this clonotype. V gene TRBV5-1 combines with J gene TRBJ2-5; D gene uncertain. The CDR3 has 12 amino acids. The V end lost 2 bases, the J end lost 5 bases, and 7 bases lay between the germline ends. Germline CDR1 and CDR2: SGHRS and YFSETQ. The CDR3 DNA follows: TGCGCCAGCAGCTTTGTGGGGGAGACCCAGTACTTC. This codes for CASSFVGETQYF.

This clonotype was counted only a few times. This sequence joins TRBV11-2 and TRBJ2-7; no reliable D call. There are 11 residues in the CDR3. V dropped 2 bases and J dropped 7 bases, with 6 bases sitting between them. CDR1 and CDR2 (germline): SGHAT, FQNNGV. In DNA, the CDR3 is TGTGCCAGCAGCTTACTTTGGGAGCAGTACTTC. It encodes CASSLLWEQYF.

The V gene is TRBV4-3, the J gene TRBJ2-7, with 10 bases lining up with TRBD2. V lost 1 base and J lost 4; bases outside the gene matches: 10. From germline, CDR1 is LGHNA and CDR2 YSLEER. The CDR3 runs 17 residues. The CDR3 loop reads CASSQVIASGSFYEQYF. Written as DNA, the CDR3 is TGCGCCAGCAGCCAAGTGATTGCTAGCGGGAGTTTTTACGAGCAGTACTTC.

CDR3 amino acids: CSALTGGWSYEQYF. CDR3 coding DNA: TGCAGTGCCTTAACAGGGGGCTGGTCCTACGAGCAGTACTTC. The chain joins TRBV20-1 to TRBJ2-7, with TRBD1 identical over 9 bases. The CDR3 spans 14 residues. CDR1 is DFQATT and CDR2 is SNEGSKA in the germline V gene (reference sequence). Losses at the gene ends were 6 bases for V and 1 base for J; bases not matched to a gene: 7.

This clonotype was recorded a few times. The chain is built from TRBV7-2 and TRBJ2-1, with D maybe TRBD2 (5 bases). The CDR3 runs 16 residues. Trimming shortened V by 1 base and J by 6 bases, and 16 bases separated the two germline ends. The V gene's germline CDR1 is SGHTA and CDR2 FQGNSA. CDR3: CASSLVPAARGNEQFF. CDR3 coding DNA: TGTGCCAGCAGCTTAGTTCCGGCAGCTCGGGGCAATGAGCAGTTCTTC.

This clonotype was recorded a few times. This CDR3 reads CASSYVTSGARHNEQFF. CDR3 bases: TGTGCCAGCAGTTACGTGACTAGCGGGGCTCGCCACAATGAGCAGTTCTTC. The V call is TRBV6-5, the J call TRBJ2-1; 11 nucleotides agree with TRBD2. Germline lookup yields CDR1 MNHEY and CDR2 SVGAGI. This CDR3 comprises 17 residues. The junction had 8 bases not matched to a gene; V was cut back by 2 bases and J by 5 bases.

This clonotype was counted a few times. The chain joins TRBV29-1 to TRBJ2-3; TRBD2 agrees at 7 bases. The V gene end was trimmed by 8 bases and the J gene end by 4 bases; junction bases not matched to a gene: 9. The germline V gene has CDR1 SQVTM and CDR2 ANQGSEA. The CDR3 extends over 13 amino acids. The CDR3 nucleotides are TGCAGCTCCGCCCGAGGGAGGGCAGATACGCAGTATTTT. It is translated as CSSARGRADTQYF.

The chain is built from TRBV7-3 and TRBJ2-1, with D possibly matching TRBD2 (6 bases). The V gene's germline CDR1 is SGHTA and CDR2 FQGTGA. There are 16 residues in the CDR3. Trimming cost V 3 bases and J 12 bases, with 24 bases left between them. The CDR3 DNA reads TGTGCCAGCAGCTTGAGAGGGACTTTGAGAACCATGCCGCAGTTCTTC. Residues: CASSLRGTLRTMPQFF.

This clonotype was seen only a few times. The chain carries TRBV12-3 or TRBV12-4 and TRBJ2-7, with TRBD2 identical over 15 bases. The CDR3 covers 13 residues. With V trimmed by 4 bases and J by 12 bases, 4 bases remained unmatched. The CDR3 loop is CASSSWTSGRAYF. CDR3 bases: TGTGCCAGCAGTTCTTGGACTAGCGGGAGGGCGTACTTC.

This clonotype was observed many times. This rearrangement joins TRBV10-3 to TRBJ2-3; a possible D gene is TRBD2 (7 bases). The V gene lost 10 bases and the J gene lost 1 base, with 21 bases spanning the gap. CDR3 size: 16 residues. Germline V lookup: CDR1 ENHRY, CDR2 SYGVKD. CDR3 sequence (DNA): TGTGCCACCCACTATGGGGGGGCAATCGGCACAGATACGCAGTATTTT. Translating gives CATHYGGAIGTDTQYF.

In this sample, this clonotype turned up many times. V gene TRBV7-3 combines with J gene TRBJ2-7; a weak D match, TRBD2 (5 bases). CDR3 length: 13 residues. The germline gives CDR1 SGHTA, CDR2 FQGTGA. V was pared by 4 bases and J by 2 bases, with 9 bases between. CDR3 nucleotide sequence: TGTGCCAGCAGCTCCGGGATTACCTACGAGCAGTACTTC. This gives the protein CASSSGITYEQYF. The full variable domain, its missing parts supplied by reference TRBV7-3 and TRBJ2-7, is GAGVSQTPSNKVTEKGKYVELRCDPISGHTALYWYRQSLGQGPEFLIYFQGTGAADDSGLPNDRFFAVRPEGSVSTLKIQRTERGDSAVYLCASSSGITYEQYFGPGTRLTVT.

The chain employs TRBV29-1 and TRBJ2-2; 8 bases are a match to TRBD1. This CDR3 contains 14 residues. Looked up from germline, CDR1 is SQVTM and CDR2 is ANQGSEA. J was trimmed by 8 bases and V by 6 bases; bases with no gene match: 11. CDR3 in amino acids: CSVRQGLPTGELFF. CDR3 DNA: TGCAGCGTCCGACAGGGGCTACCCACGGGGGAGCTGTTTTTT.

V and J are TRBV20-1 and TRBJ1-3; D possibly corresponds to TRBD1 (5 bases). The CDR3 is 16 residues long. Per germline, CDR1 DFQATT and CDR2 SNEGSKA (reference sequence). V lost 3 bases to trimming and J lost 0 bases, with 15 bases between them. The CDR3 sequence is CSASQGQPSSGNTIYF. The CDR3 DNA follows: TGCAGTGCTAGCCAGGGCCAGCCGAGCTCTGGAAACACCATATATTTT.

This clonotype was seen a handful of times. This chain connects TRBV9 to TRBJ2-7; the D gene is possibly TRBD1 (6 bases). This CDR3 has 14 residues. The germline V gene has CDR1 SGDLS and CDR2 YYNGEE. Trimming stripped 3 bases from V and 3 bases from J, with 13 bases between. Here the CDR3 reads CASSAGTPGYEQYF. The CDR3 DNA follows: TGTGCCAGCAGCGCCGGGACACCCGGCTACGAGCAGTACTTC.

This clonotype was picked up a small number of times. The genes are TRBV28 and TRBJ2-7, with 8 bases identical to TRBD1. The germline V gene encodes CDR1 MDHEN and CDR2 SYDVKM. Trimming at V came to 5 bases and at J to 2 bases, leaving 11 bases not matched to a gene. The CDR3 consists of 16 residues. The CDR3 DNA sequence: TGTGCCAGCAGTCCCTCCGGGACAGGCAGACCCTACGAGCAGTACTTC. Translated: CASSPSGTGRPYEQYF.

This CDR3 reads CASSLGTTPSYEQYF. The CDR3, as DNA: TGTGCCAGCTCACTTGGGACTACCCCCTCCTACGAGCAGTACTTC. The rearrangement uses TRBV18 and TRBJ2-7; 7 bases align to TRBD2. V lost 4 bases and J lost 0; bases outside the gene matches: 6. There are 15 residues in the CDR3. Germline CDR1 is KGHSH and CDR2 is LQKENI.

DNA for the CDR3: TGTGCCAGCAGTAACTACGGGACAGGGATCGGGGAGCTGTTTTTT. Residues: CASSNYGTGIGELFF. V usage is TRBV12-3 or TRBV12-4 and J usage is TRBJ2-2; 9 bases are shared with TRBD1. CDR3 length equals 15 residues. The ends lost 5 bases at V and 7 bases at J; junction bases unmatched: 8.

The rearrangement links TRBV28 to TRBJ2-5, with 9 bases that match TRBD1. The CDR3 consists of 15 residues. From germline, CDR1 is MDHEN and CDR2 SYDVKM. With V trimmed by 6 bases and J by 2 bases, 7 bases remained unmatched. CDR3 amino acids: CASRTGGREQETQYF. CDR3 coding DNA: TGTGCCAGCAGGACAGGGGGACGGGAGCAAGAGACCCAGTACTTC.